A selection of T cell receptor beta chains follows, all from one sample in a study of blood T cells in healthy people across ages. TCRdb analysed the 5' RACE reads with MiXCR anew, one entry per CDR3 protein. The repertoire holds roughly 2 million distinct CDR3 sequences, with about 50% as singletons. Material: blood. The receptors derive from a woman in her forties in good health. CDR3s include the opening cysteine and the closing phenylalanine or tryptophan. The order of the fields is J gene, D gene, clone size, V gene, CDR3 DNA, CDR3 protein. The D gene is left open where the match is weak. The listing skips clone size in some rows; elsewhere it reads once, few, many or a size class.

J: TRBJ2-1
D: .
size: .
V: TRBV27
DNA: TGTGCCAGCAGTTTATACGGAGGGGTGGGGTTCTACAATGAGCAGTTCTTC
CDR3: CASSLYGGVGFYNEQFF

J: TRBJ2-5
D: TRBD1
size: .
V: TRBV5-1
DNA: TGCGCCAGCCTCAAGACAGGGGAGGAGACCCAGTACTTC
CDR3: CASLKTGEETQYF

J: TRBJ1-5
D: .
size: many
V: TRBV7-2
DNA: TGTGCCAGCAGCTTAGGGATTAATCAGCCCCAGCATTTT
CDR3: CASSLGINQPQHF

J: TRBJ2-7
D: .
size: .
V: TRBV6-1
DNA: TGTGCCAGCAGTGAACCAACGCGGGGGCCCCTGGGAGAGCAGTACTTC
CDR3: CASSEPTRGPLGEQYF

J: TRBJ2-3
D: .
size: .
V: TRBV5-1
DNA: TGCGCCAGCAGCTTGGCCGGACACACCGCAGATACGCAGTATTTT
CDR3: CASSLAGHTADTQYF

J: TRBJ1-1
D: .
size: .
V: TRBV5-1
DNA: TGCGCCAGCAGCTTGGAGCACAGTATGGGGAACACTGAAGCTTTCTTT
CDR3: CASSLEHSMGNTEAFF

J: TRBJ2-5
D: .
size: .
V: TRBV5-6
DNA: TGTGCCAGCAGCGTCGGGACAACGTTAACGGGGGAGCAGTACTTC
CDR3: CASSVGTTLTGEQYF

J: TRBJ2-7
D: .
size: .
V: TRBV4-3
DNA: TGCGCCAGCAGCCAAGCACAGGGTTCCTACGAGCAGTACTTC
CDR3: CASSQAQGSYEQYF

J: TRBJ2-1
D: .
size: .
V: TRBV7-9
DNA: TGTGCCAGCAGCTTGGGGGAGGCCAGGGGCAATGAGCAGTTCTTC
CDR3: CASSLGEARGNEQFF

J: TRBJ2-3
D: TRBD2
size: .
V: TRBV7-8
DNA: TGTGCCAGCAGCCGTAGCGGGAGCCGCACAGATACGCAGTATTTT
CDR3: CASSRSGSRTDTQYF

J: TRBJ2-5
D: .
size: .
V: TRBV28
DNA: TGTGCCAGCCTAGATCCGGGGGAGACCCAGTACTTC
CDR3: CASLDPGETQYF

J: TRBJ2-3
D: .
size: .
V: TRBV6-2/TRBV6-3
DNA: TGTGCCAGCAGTTACCGGGTACTGAGGAGCACAGATACGCAGTATTTT
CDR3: CASSYRVLRSTDTQYF

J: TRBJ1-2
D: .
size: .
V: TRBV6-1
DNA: TGTGCCGCCTCAGGGTGCGGCTACACCTTC
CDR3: CAASGCGYTF

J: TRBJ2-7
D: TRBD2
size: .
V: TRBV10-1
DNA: TGCGCCAGCAGTGAAAAACGCGGGACTACCTACGAGCAGTACTTC
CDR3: CASSEKRGTTYEQYF

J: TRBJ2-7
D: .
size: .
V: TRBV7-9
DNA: TGTGCCAGCAGCTTAGGCCCCCAGAGCGGCTACGAGCAGTACTTC
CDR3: CASSLGPQSGYEQYF